The TCR beta chain under discussion was sequenced for a study of vaccination effects on CD4 cells after COVID-19. For the study at large: Sampling occurred a median 72 days post second dose, range 14 to 241.

Losses at the gene ends were 6 bases for V and 5 bases for J; bases not matched to a gene: 3. This CDR3 is built from 13 residues. CDR1 and CDR2 from the germline V gene are MNHEY and SVGAGI. As concerns this clone: Its antigen is unidentified.

Profiling relied on immunoSEQ multiplex PCR, and the TCRdb table lists in-frame clones only, not all of them. The sample lists nearly 30,000 clones, approximately 79% occurring once. Viral peptide pools were used in the ViraFEST assay to expand antigen-specific CD4+ T cells, and sequencing came afterward. At the end of around 11 days of culture, CD4+ T cells were isolated. Two doses of either BNT162b2 or mRNA-1273 were given to each participant. Testing of the vaccine recipients showed negative nucleocapsid antibodies and no prior SARS-CoV-2 infection. PBMC were cultured at under 2.5 million per well with 10 IU/ml IL-2 and approximately 10 ug/ml peptides. On day 3 and again on day 7, half the medium was replaced with IL-2 medium.

This TCR was sampled from a human donor who received a COVID-19 vaccine. Some clones in this sample may be carry-over from other donors' samples. This specimen consisted of CD4+ T cells from PBMCs cultured with SARS-CoV-2 spike peptides, obtained after COVID-19 vaccination. V usage is TRBV6-5 and J usage is TRBJ1-1, with 10 nucleotides matching TRBD1. The CDR3 loop reads CASRWTGGTEAFF. As DNA, the CDR3 is TGTGCCAGCAGATGGACAGGGGGAACTGAAGCTTTCTTT.